These 30 T cell receptor beta chains share one sample of origin, sequenced in a study of T cells after yellow fever vaccination. Each CDR3 protein is one row after TCRdb ran MiXCR on the 5' RACE reads. The sample lists some 70,000 distinct CDR3 sequences, more than 6.5% occurring once. The sequences come from CD8+ T cells sorted from PBMCs, collected approximately 47 days after the first yellow fever vaccination. These receptor sequences come from a man aged 18 to 29 who received the YFV17D yellow fever vaccine.

This clonotype occurred many times. The rearrangement links TRBV12-3 or TRBV12-4 to TRBJ2-4, with 11 bases matching TRBD2. The CDR3 length is 14 residues. V shed 5 bases and J 7 bases; nucleotides not matched to a gene: 4. The CDR3 region is CASSQTSGGNIQYF. The CDR3 nucleotides read TGTGCCAGCAGTCAAACTAGCGGGGGCAACATTCAGTACTTC.

This clonotype appeared many times. This chain joins TRBV6-5 and TRBJ2-6, with TRBD2 identical over 9 bases. The CDR3 totals 15 residues. The ends lost 6 bases at V and 4 bases at J; junction bases unmatched: 4. In germline, CDR1 is MNHEY, CDR2 SVGAGI. The CDR3 region is CASSPLAGGANVLTF. DNA of the CDR3: TGTGCCAGCAGCCCGCTAGCGGGGGGGGCCAACGTCCTGACTTTC.

This clonotype came up many times. The V gene is TRBV3-1, the J gene TRBJ2-1, with 11 bases matching TRBD2. Germline V gene data show CDR1 as LGHDT and CDR2 as YNNKEL (reference sequence). V lost 4 bases and J lost 9; bases outside the gene matches: 11. The CDR3 loop spans 16 amino acids. The CDR3 loop is CASSPEGSGGAPEQFF. The CDR3 nucleotides read TGTGCCAGCAGCCCTGAGGGTAGCGGGGGGGCCCCTGAGCAGTTCTTC.

This clonotype was counted between two and nine times. V usage is TRBV7-9 and J usage is TRBJ2-3, with D possibly being TRBD1 (6 bases). CDR1 and CDR2 from the germline V gene are SEHNR and FQNEAQ (reference sequence). This CDR3 is 15 amino acids long. V was cut by 3 bases and J by 2 bases, with 12 bases left in between. The chain's CDR3 is CASSFAGTNTDTQYF. The CDR3 nucleotides are TGTGCCAGCAGCTTCGCCGGGACAAACACAGATACGCAGTATTTT.

This clonotype showed up many times. The V gene is TRBV4-3, the J gene TRBJ2-7, with D perhaps matching TRBD1 or TRBD2 (5 bases each). The germline gives CDR1 LGHNA, CDR2 YSLEER. This CDR3 region has 18 residues. Trimming shortened V by 0 bases and J by 0 bases, and 18 bases separated the two germline ends. The CDR3 spells CASSQDRGWGQGSYEQYF. The CDR3 coding sequence is TGCGCCAGCAGCCAAGATCGGGGTTGGGGTCAGGGCTCCTACGAGCAGTACTTC.

This clonotype was found many times. This chain joins TRBV7-9 and TRBJ2-1; 12 bases fit TRBD2. V was clipped by 5 bases and J by 6 bases; unmatched bases: 8. Germline V lookup: CDR1 SEHNR, CDR2 FQNEAQ (reference sequence). The CDR3 has 16 residues. In DNA form, the CDR3 reads TGTGCCAGCAGCCCCCCTAGCGGGGGGGCGGCCAATGAGCAGTTCTTC. It codes for CASSPPSGGAANEQFF.

This clonotype was picked up many times. This chain links TRBV20-1 with TRBJ2-7; D uncertain. The ends were cut back, 1 base at V and 6 bases at J, with 16 bases in the middle. This CDR3 has 14 residues. Germline values: CDR1 DFQATT, CDR2 SNEGSKA (reference sequence). The CDR3 region has the DNA TGCAGTGCTAGAGGAGGCGCAGGTGGCACCGAGCAGTACTTC. Protein product: CSARGGAGGTEQYF.

This clonotype was counted ten times or more. This chain connects TRBV7-2 to TRBJ1-1; unclear D gene. Looked up from germline, CDR1 is SGHTA and CDR2 is FQGNSA. The CDR3 has 12 residues. V was clipped by 6 bases and J by 7 bases, with 12 bases between them. DNA of the CDR3: TGTGCCAGCAGGGTGGGTCGCAATGAAGCTTTCTTT. Protein sequence: CASRVGRNEAFF. The complete variable domain, with remaining parts taken from reference TRBV7-2 and TRBJ1-1, reads GAGVSQSPSNKVTEKGKDVELRCDPISGHTALYWYRQSLGQGLEFLIYFQGNSAPDKSGLPSDRFSAERTGGSVSTLTIQRTQQEDSAVYLCASRVGRNEAFFGQGTRLTVV.

Ten or more counts support this clonotype. The V call is TRBV6-5, the J call TRBJ2-3; 8 nucleotides line up with TRBD2. The CDR3 is 16 residues long. Looked up from germline, CDR1 is MNHEY and CDR2 is SVGAGI. Losses at the gene ends were 6 bases for V and 1 base for J; bases not matched to a gene: 9. The CDR3 sequence is CASRSWTSWGTDTQYF. The CDR3 bases are TGTGCCAGCAGATCATGGACTAGCTGGGGCACAGATACGCAGTATTTT.

This chain joins TRBV7-9 and TRBJ2-1; TRBD1 matches 8 bases. J was trimmed by 5 bases and V by 4 bases; bases with no gene match: 7. The CDR3 runs 15 residues. Germline V lookup: CDR1 SEHNR, CDR2 FQNEAQ (reference sequence). The CDR3 region is CASSSGGSPDNEQFF. Written as DNA, the CDR3 is TGTGCCAGCAGCTCAGGGGGCTCCCCCGACAATGAGCAGTTCTTC. Variable domain in full (rest from reference TRBV7-9 and TRBJ2-1): DTGVSQNPRHKITKRGQNVTFRCDPISEHNRLYWYRQTLGQGPEFLTYFQNEAQLEKSRLLSDRFSAERPKGSFSTLEIQRTEQGDSAMYLCASSSGGSPDNEQFFGPGTRLTVL.

CDR3 loop: CASSYAEQFF. The DNA for the CDR3 is TGTGCCAGCAGTTACGCTGAGCAGTTCTTC. The chain recombines TRBV12-3 or TRBV12-4 with TRBJ2-1, with D hard to call. V dropped 4 bases and J dropped 9 bases, with 4 bases sitting between them. This CDR3 is 10 amino acids long.

This chain uses TRBV19 with TRBJ1-5; 7 positions match TRBD1. This CDR3 spans 15 amino acids. The germline gives CDR1 LNHDA, CDR2 SQIVND (reference sequence). Trimming cost V 11 bases and J 4 bases; bases outside gene matches: 14. The CDR3 sequence: CASQDRRGLNQPQHF. CDR3 coding DNA: TGTGCCTCCCAGGACAGGCGGGGCCTGAATCAGCCCCAGCATTTT.

This sequence joins TRBV7-8 and TRBJ1-5; a possible D gene is TRBD1 (5 bases). Deletions cut 5 bases from V and 0 bases from J, with 14 bases between. Looked up from germline, CDR1 is SGHVS and CDR2 is FQNEAQ. The CDR3 covers 16 residues. The DNA for the CDR3 is TGTGCCAGCAGCCCCATGGGGGGGATTAGCAATCAGCCCCAGCATTTT. It codes for CASSPMGGISNQPQHF.

This clonotype was observed a handful of times. The rearrangement joins TRBV23-1 to TRBJ2-7; D gene ambiguous. TRBV23-1 is an open reading frame whose function is uncertain. V shed 7 bases and J shed 5 bases, with 9 bases lying between them. The CDR3 extends over 11 amino acids. The CDR3 spells CASNTQNEQYV. The CDR3 nucleotides read TGCGCCAGCAACACGCAAAACGAGCAGTACGTC.

This clonotype showed up just a few times. The genes are TRBV5-4 and TRBJ2-1; 8 bases are shared with TRBD1. J was trimmed by 7 bases and V by 2 bases; bases with no gene match: 11. The CDR3 has 16 amino acids. Germline CDR1 SGHNT, CDR2 YYREEE (reference sequence). The CDR3 is CASSLNRGELGNEQFF. In DNA form, the CDR3 reads TGTGCCAGCAGCTTAAACAGGGGGGAACTTGGGAATGAGCAGTTCTTC. Filled out from reference TRBV5-4 and TRBJ2-1, the complete variable domain reads ETGVTQSPTHLIKTRGQQVTLRCSSQSGHNTVSWYQQALGQGPQFIFQYYREEENGRGNFPPRFSGLQFPNYSSELNVNALELDDSALYLCASSLNRGELGNEQFFGPGTRLTVL.

This clonotype was counted only a few times. One end of the junction does not line up with germline, which may come from a read error. The chain combines TRBV7-9 with TRBJ2-3; D remains unclear. The germline CDR1 and CDR2 sequences are SEHNR and FQNEAQ (reference sequence). The CDR3 runs 10 residues. CDR3 amino acids: CASSIDTQYF. The CDR3 coding sequence is TGTGCCAGCAGCATAGATACGCAGTATTTT.

This clonotype has a count of ten or more. The chain combines TRBV12-3 or TRBV12-4 with TRBJ2-1; 8 positions agree with TRBD1. V shed 8 bases and J 3 bases; nucleotides not matched to a gene: 12. This CDR3 is 16 amino acids long. The CDR3 here is CASAPGTGMGYNEQFF. The CDR3 DNA follows: TGTGCCAGCGCTCCTGGGACAGGAATGGGCTACAATGAGCAGTTCTTC.

In this sample, this clonotype turned up many times. This chain links TRBV5-1 with TRBJ1-6, with D uncertain. The V gene lost 0 bases and the J gene lost 6 bases, with 22 bases spanning the gap. Germline values: CDR1 SGHRS, CDR2 YFSETQ. The CDR3 covers 19 residues. CDR3 DNA: TGCGCCAGCAGCTTGGGACCGCCGGAACCAGGCGACTCTAATTCACCCCTCCACTTT. It codes for CASSLGPPEPGDSNSPLHF.

The CDR3 nucleotides are TGTGCCAGTAGTTTCGGAATTCCTGGAAACACCATATATTTT. Its translation is CASSFGIPGNTIYF. The chain couples TRBV19 to TRBJ1-3; D is unclear. Trimming shortened V by 5 bases and J by 2 bases, and 10 bases separated the two germline ends. The V gene's germline CDR1 is LNHDA and CDR2 SQIVND (reference sequence). CDR3 size: 14 residues.

V gene TRBV4-1 combines with J gene TRBJ1-1; D is possibly TRBD1 (6 bases). Between the trimmed V and J ends, which lost 2 bases and 6 bases, there was a span of 16 bases. The CDR3 sequence is 15 residues long. Germline V gene sequence: CDR1 MGHRA, CDR2 YSYEKL. The CDR3 sequence: CASSQIELGASEAFF. CDR3 nucleotides: TGCGCCAGCAGCCAAATAGAGTTGGGGGCCTCTGAAGCTTTCTTT.

The chain joins TRBV2 to TRBJ2-2; no clear D gene. The V and J ends lost 10 bases and 4 bases respectively, with 10 bases between them. From germline, CDR1 is SNHLY and CDR2 FYNNEI. The CDR3 runs to 12 residues. CDR3 DNA sequence: TGTGCCACCCAGACGGTCACCGGGGAGCTGTTTTTT. Residues: CATQTVTGELFF.

This chain links TRBV4-2 with TRBJ1-1; D is uncertain. V was pared by 1 base and J by 7 bases, with 10 bases between. CDR3 length equals 13 residues. Germline V CDR1 and CDR2: LGHNA, YNFKEQ. CDR3 nucleotides: TGTGCCAGCAGCCAAGCCTTGGAGGGTGAAGCTTTCTTT. This codes for CASSQALEGEAFF.

Many counts were recorded for this clonotype. This chain joins TRBV10-3 and TRBJ2-2; perhaps D is TRBD1 or TRBD2 (5 bases each). V lost 4 bases, J lost 6 bases, and 15 bases lay in between. Germline CDR1 and CDR2: ENHRY and SYGVKD. This CDR3 is 15 amino acids long. CDR3 in amino acids: CAISGAGEGAGELFF. CDR3 nucleotides: TGTGCCATCAGTGGGGCCGGGGAAGGGGCCGGGGAGCTGTTTTTT.

This clonotype showed up many times. The J gene is TRBJ2-5, the V gene TRBV7-2; the D gene is possibly TRBD1 (6 bases). Germline CDR1 SGHTA, CDR2 FQGNSA. The CDR3 is 14 amino acids. V was clipped by 0 bases and J by 5 bases, with 10 bases between them. This CDR3 reads CASSLALRGETQYF. CDR3 bases: TGTGCCAGCAGCTTAGCGCTGAGGGGGGAGACCCAGTACTTC.

This clonotype was seen more than once but under ten times. The chain is built from TRBV14 and TRBJ2-1; tentatively, D is TRBD2 (5 bases). The CDR3 runs 17 residues. In germline, CDR1 is SGHDN, CDR2 FVKESK. V was pared by 5 bases and J by 0 bases, with 17 bases between. CDR3 in amino acids: CASSARAASYSYNEQFF. The DNA of the CDR3 is TGTGCCAGCAGCGCCCGAGCCGCTAGCTACTCCTACAATGAGCAGTTCTTC.

This clonotype appeared many times. The rearrangement links TRBV5-4 to TRBJ2-2, with D unresolved. The CDR3 covers 14 residues. V shed 0 bases and J shed 4 bases, with 7 bases lying between them. Per the germline V gene, CDR1 is SGHNT and CDR2 is YYREEE (reference sequence). The DNA of the CDR3 is TGTGCCAGCAGCTTGGGGGTCGCCACCGGGGAGCTGTTTTTT. Its translation: CASSLGVATGELFF.

The rearrangement joins TRBV20-1 to TRBJ2-3, with 7 bases that match TRBD2. This CDR3 is 15 amino acids long. The V and J ends lost 3 bases and 0 bases, in that order; junction bases with no gene match: 6. Germline V gene data show CDR1 as DFQATT and CDR2 as SNEGSKA (reference sequence). The CDR3 region is CSASPISGSTDTQYF. The DNA of the CDR3 is TGCAGTGCTAGCCCCATTAGCGGGAGCACAGATACGCAGTATTTT.

The chain links TRBV14 to TRBJ1-6; D uncertain. V dropped 8 bases and J dropped 4 bases, with 6 bases sitting between them. CDR1 is SGHDN, CDR2 FVKESK, per germline. The length of the CDR3 is 12 residues. DNA of the CDR3: TGTGCCAGCGGAGGATATAATTCACCCCTCCACTTT. Its translation: CASGGYNSPLHF.

In this sample, this clonotype turned up many times. The rearrangement joins TRBV4-1 to TRBJ2-3; perhaps TRBD1 as D (5 bases). CDR3 length equals 14 residues. Trimming took 3 bases from V and 2 from J, leaving 9 bases between them. In germline, CDR1 is MGHRA, CDR2 YSYEKL. The CDR3 sequence is CASSQQTDTDTQYF. CDR3 sequence (DNA): TGCGCCAGCAGCCAGCAGACAGACACAGATACGCAGTATTTT.

V is TRBV7-8 and J is TRBJ2-2; D not resolved. Germline V gene lookup returns CDR1 SGHVS and CDR2 FQNEAQ. The CDR3 covers 16 residues. The V end was cut by 3 bases, the J end by 0 bases, with 11 bases between. CDR3 region: CASSFLPKANTGELFF. CDR3 DNA sequence: TGTGCCAGCAGCTTTTTGCCTAAAGCGAACACCGGGGAGCTGTTTTTT. Together with reference TRBV7-8 and TRBJ2-2, the CDR3 gives the full variable domain: GAGVSQSPRYKVAKRGQDVALRCDPISGHVSLFWYQQALGQGPEFLTYFQNEAQLDKSGLPSDRFFAERPEGSVSTLKIQRTQQEDSAVYLCASSFLPKANTGELFFGEGSRLTVL.